The 2 T cell receptor beta chains listed next were all sequenced from one sample in a study of cytomegalovirus exposure and HLA in healthy donors. A multiplex PCR was run with 60 Vbeta primers and 13 Jbeta primers. This table comes from immunoSEQ multiplex PCR, and its TCRdb copy is limited to in-frame clones, with some not included. The table lists roughly 79,000 clones. Sequenced sample: PBMCs. These receptors were obtained from a man in his thirties or forties in good health and CMV-seronegative.

This sequence joins TRBV11-3 and TRBJ1-1; the D is unclear. Looked up from germline, CDR1 is SGHNT and CDR2 is YENEEA. The CDR3 contains 13 residues. V was clipped by 3 bases and J by 0 bases, with 5 bases between them. The CDR3: CASSFRVNTEAFF. Written as DNA, the CDR3 is TGTGCCAGCAGCTTCCGGGTGAACACTGAAGCTTTCTTT.

The chain is built from TRBV5-6 and TRBJ2-7; the match to TRBD2 covers 8 bases. Germline CDR1 reads SGHDT; CDR2 reads YYEEEE. CDR3 length: 15 amino acids. The V segment lost 2 bases and the J segment 2 bases; nucleotides outside the gene matches: 6. The CDR3 DNA reads as TGTGCCAGCAGCTTCATCCGCGGGGGGCCCTACGAGCAGTACTTC. This translates into CASSFIRGGPYEQYF.